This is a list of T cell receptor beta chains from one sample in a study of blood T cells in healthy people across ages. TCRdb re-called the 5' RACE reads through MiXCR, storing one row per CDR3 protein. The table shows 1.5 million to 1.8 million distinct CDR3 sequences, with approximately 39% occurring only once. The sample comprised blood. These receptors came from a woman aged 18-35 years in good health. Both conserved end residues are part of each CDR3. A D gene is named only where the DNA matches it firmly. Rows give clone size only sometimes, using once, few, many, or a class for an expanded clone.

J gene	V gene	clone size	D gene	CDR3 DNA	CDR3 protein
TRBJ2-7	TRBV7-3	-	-	TGTGCCAGCAGCGCAAACGAGGGCTACGAGCAGTACTTC	CASSANEGYEQYF
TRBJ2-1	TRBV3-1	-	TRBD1	TGTGCCAGCAGCCACCGAGCCCGACAGGGAATCGAGCAGTTCTTC	CASSHRARQGIEQFF
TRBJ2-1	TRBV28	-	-	TGTGCCAGCAAAACTCCTCGGGAGCAGTTCTTC	CASKTPREQFF
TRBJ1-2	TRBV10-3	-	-	TGTGCCATCAGTGATAAAGGATTCTATGGCTACACCTTC	CAISDKGFYGYTF
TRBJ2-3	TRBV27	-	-	TGTGCCAGCAGTTTAGCGGGGATTGATACGCAGTATTTT	CASSLAGIDTQYF
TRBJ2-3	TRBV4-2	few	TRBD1	TGTGCCAGCAGCCCCGGGACAGCCATCACAGATACGCAGTATTTT	CASSPGTAITDTQYF
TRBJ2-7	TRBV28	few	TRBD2	TGTGCCAGCAGCCGACTAGCGGCTGCTAGAGAGCAGTACTTC	CASSRLAAAREQYF
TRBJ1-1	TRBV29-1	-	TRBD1	TGCAGCGTCCATAACAGGGGGCGTGTTATTGAAGCTTTCTTT	CSVHNRGRVIEAFF
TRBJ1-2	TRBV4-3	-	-	TGCGCCAGCAGCCTCGTTGAGCGTGGGGACTATGGCTACACCTTC	CASSLVERGDYGYTF
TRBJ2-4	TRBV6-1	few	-	TGTGCCATTAGGGGTGTCCCCAAAAACATTCAGTACTTC	CAIRGVPKNIQYF
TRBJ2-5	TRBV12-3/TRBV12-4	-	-	TGTGCCAGCAGTTTGCTGGGACATCCCAGAGAGACCCAGTACTTC	CASSLLGHPRETQYF
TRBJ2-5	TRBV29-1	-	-	TGCAGCGTTGAAGATCTTTACATCCAAGAGACCCAGTACTTC	CSVEDLYIQETQYF
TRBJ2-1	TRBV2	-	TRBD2	TGTGCCAGCAGTGAAGCGCTTGGCGGGGGGAGGGATGAGCAGTTCTTC	CASSEALGGGRDEQFF
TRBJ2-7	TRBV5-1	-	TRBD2	TGCGCCAGCAGCTTGGATCTAGCGGGAAACAATGAGCAGTACTTC	CASSLDLAGNNEQYF
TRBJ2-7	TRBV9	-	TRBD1	TGTGCCAGCAGCACCGGACAGGGAGGTACCTACGAGCAGTACTTC	CASSTGQGGTYEQYF
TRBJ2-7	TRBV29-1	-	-	TGCAGCGTCTGGGGGGCTGGACCTTCCTACGAGCAGTACTTC	CSVWGAGPSYEQYF
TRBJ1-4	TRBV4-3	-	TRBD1	TGCGCCAGCAGTGACTCGACAGGGTGGGACGAAAAACTGTTTTTT	CASSDSTGWDEKLFF
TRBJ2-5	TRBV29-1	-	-	TGCAGCGTCCGAACCCTACTAGGAGAGACCCAGTACTTC	CSVRTLLGETQYF
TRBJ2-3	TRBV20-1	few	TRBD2	TGCAGTGCTAGCCGAACGGGACTAGCAATAGATACGCAGTATTTT	CSASRTGLAIDTQYF
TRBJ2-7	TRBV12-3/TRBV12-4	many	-	TGTGCCAGCAGTTTGCAGGGGCACTCCTACGAGCAGTACTTC	CASSLQGHSYEQYF
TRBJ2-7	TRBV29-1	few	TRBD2	TGCAGCGTGGGACTAGCGGGAGTCGGCGAGCAGTACTTC	CSVGLAGVGEQYF
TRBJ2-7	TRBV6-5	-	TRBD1	TGTGCCAGCAGTTCTTGGGACAGGGGTGTAACTCACAATTCCTACAATGAGCAGTACTTC	CASSSWDRGVTHNSYNEQYF
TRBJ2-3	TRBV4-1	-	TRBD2	TGCGCCAGCAGCCAAGATACGACTAGCGGGTTGTCAGATACGCAGTATTTT	CASSQDTTSGLSDTQYF
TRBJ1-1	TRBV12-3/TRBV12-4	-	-	TGTGCCAGCAGTCAATTGGACACTGAAGCTTTCTTT	CASSQLDTEAFF
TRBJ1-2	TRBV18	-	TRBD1	TGTGCCAGCTCACCGCGGGGACAGGGTTATGGCTACACCTTC	CASSPRGQGYGYTF
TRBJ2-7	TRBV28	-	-	TGTGCCAGCAGTTGGGCTAGCTACGAGCAGTACTTC	CASSWASYEQYF
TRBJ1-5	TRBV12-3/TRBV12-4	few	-	TGTGCCAGCAGTTTTGGCCAGACGACCGGGCCCCAGCATTTT	CASSFGQTTGPQHF
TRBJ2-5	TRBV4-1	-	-	TGCGCCAGCAGCCAAGATGGCTTACAGGTTTACCAAGAGACCCAGTACTTC	CASSQDGLQVYQETQYF
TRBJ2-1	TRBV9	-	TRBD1	TGTGCCAGCAGCGATTCCCGGGACAGGGGGGGACGATGGGATGAGCAGTTCTTC	CASSDSRDRGGRWDEQFF
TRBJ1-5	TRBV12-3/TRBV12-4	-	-	TGTGCCAGCAGTTTAACAGGCCCGGGTCAGCCCCAGCATTTT	CASSLTGPGQPQHF
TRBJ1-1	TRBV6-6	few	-	TGTGCCAGCAGTTTCACTTCGGACCGGAACACTGAAGCTTTCTTT	CASSFTSDRNTEAFF
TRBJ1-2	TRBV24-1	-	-	TGTGCCACCGCTGGACGGGAATCCTATGGCTACACCTTC	CATAGRESYGYTF
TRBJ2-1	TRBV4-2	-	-	TGTGCCAGCAGCCAAGATATTAGGATGTATGAGCAGTTCTTC	CASSQDIRMYEQFF
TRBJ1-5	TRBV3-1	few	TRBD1	TGTGCCAGCAGCCCGAGGACAGGCTATCAGCCCCAGCATTTT	CASSPRTGYQPQHF
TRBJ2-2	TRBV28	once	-	TGTGCCAGCAGTTCGGTGTGGGCCGGGGAGCTGTTTTTT	CASSSVWAGELFF
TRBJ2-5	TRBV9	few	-	TGTGCCCGCGAACGGCTAGTCCAAGAGACCCAGTACTTC	CARERLVQETQYF
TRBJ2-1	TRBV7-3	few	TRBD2	TGTGCCAGCAGCTTAATCAGCGGGAGGGCCTCCAATGAGCAGTTCTTC	CASSLISGRASNEQFF
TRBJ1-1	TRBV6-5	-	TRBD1	TGTGCCAGCAGTCCTACCGGGACAGTCATTGAAGCTTTCTTT	CASSPTGTVIEAFF
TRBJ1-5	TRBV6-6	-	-	TGTGCCAGCAGTTGGGAGGCTAATCAGCCCCAGCATTTT	CASSWEANQPQHF
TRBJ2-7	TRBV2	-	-	TGTGCCAGCAGTGGACAGGCTGAGCAGTACTTC	CASSGQAEQYF
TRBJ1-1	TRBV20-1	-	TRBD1	TGCAGTGCCCGTCCGGGACAGAGGTCCACTGAAGCTTTCTTT	CSARPGQRSTEAFF
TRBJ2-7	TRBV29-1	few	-	TGCAGCGTTACCTCCCAGGGGACCTACGAGCAGTACTTC	CSVTSQGTYEQYF
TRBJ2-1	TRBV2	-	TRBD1	TGTGCCAGCAGCGATGGACAGGGACCCTACAATGAGCAGTTCTTC	CASSDGQGPYNEQFF
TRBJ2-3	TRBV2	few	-	TGTGCCAGCAGTAAAATCAGCACAGATACGCAGTATTTT	CASSKISTDTQYF
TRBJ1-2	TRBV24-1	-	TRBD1	TGTGCCACCACACTACCAGGGGGGCCATCTAACTATGGCTACACCTTC	CATTLPGGPSNYGYTF
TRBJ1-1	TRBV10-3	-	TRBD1	TGTGCCGCGCTGGGACAGATGAACACTGAAGCTTTCTTT	CAALGQMNTEAFF
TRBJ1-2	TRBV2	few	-	TGTGTCAGCAGTGGTGGGACCTCTAACTATGGCTACACCTTC	CVSSGGTSNYGYTF
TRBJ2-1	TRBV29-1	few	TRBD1	TGCAGCCTGAGAAGGGACAGGGGTTACAATGAGCAGTTCTTC	CSLRRDRGYNEQFF
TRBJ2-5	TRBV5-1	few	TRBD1	TGCGCCAGCAACCCCGGGACAGGGGTAGAGACCCAGTACTTC	CASNPGTGVETQYF
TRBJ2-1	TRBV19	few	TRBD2	TGTGCCAGTAGTATTACCCTAGCGGGGTACAATGAGCAGTTCTTC	CASSITLAGYNEQFF
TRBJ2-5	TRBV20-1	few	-	TGCAGTGCTCCCGCCATGGGGGGAGAGACCCAGTACTTC	CSAPAMGGETQYF
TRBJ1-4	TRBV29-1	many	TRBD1	TGCAGCGCTGGACAGGGAAGGGAAAAACTGTTTTTT	CSAGQGREKLFF
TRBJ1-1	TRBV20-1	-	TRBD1	TGCAGTGCTAGATCAGGGGGGAGGGACGAAGCTTTCTTT	CSARSGGRDEAFF
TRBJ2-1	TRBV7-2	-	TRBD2	TGTGCCAGCAGCTACCTCAGACTAGCGGAGTACAATGAGCAGTTCTTC	CASSYLRLAEYNEQFF